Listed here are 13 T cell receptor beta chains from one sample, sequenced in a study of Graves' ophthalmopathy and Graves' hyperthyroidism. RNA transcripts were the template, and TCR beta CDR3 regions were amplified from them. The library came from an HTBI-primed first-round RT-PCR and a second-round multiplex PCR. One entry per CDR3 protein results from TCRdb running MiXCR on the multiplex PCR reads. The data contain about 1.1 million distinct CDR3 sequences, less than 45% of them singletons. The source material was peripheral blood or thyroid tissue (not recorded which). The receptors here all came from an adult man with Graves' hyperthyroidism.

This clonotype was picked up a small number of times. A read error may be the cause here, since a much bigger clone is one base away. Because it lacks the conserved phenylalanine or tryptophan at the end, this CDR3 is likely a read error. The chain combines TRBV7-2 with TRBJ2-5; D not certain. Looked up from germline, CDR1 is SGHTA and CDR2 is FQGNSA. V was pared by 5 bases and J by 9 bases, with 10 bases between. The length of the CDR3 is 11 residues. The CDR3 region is CASSPGVAQYL. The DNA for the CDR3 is TGTGCCAGCAGCCCTGGGGTGGCCCAGTACCTC.

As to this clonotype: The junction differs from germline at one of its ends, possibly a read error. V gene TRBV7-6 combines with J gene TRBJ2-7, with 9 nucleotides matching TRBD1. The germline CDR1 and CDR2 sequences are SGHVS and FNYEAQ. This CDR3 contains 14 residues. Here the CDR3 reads CAGSLTGGTYEQYF. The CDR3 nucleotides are TGTGCCGGCAGCTTAACAGGGGGCACCTACGAGCAGTACTTC.

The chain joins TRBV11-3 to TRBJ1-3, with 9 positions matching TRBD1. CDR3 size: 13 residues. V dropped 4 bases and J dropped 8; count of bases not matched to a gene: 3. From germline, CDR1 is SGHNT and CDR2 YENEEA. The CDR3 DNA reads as TGTGCCAGCAGCTGGGGACAGGGAGACACCATATATTTT. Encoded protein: CASSWGQGDTIYF.

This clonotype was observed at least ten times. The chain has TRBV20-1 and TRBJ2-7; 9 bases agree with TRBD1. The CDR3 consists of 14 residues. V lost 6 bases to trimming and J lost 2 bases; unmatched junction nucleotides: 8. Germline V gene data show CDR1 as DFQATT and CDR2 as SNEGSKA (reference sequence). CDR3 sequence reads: CSADPRQGAYEQYF. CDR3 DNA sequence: TGCAGTGCCGACCCGAGACAGGGGGCCTACGAGCAGTACTTC.

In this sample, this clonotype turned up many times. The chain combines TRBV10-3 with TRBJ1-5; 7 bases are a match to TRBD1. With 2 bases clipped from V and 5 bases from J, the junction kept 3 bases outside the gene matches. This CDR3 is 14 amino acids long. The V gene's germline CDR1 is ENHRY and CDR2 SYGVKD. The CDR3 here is CAISEQGEYQPQHF. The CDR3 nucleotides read TGTGCCATCAGTGAGCAGGGGGAGTATCAGCCCCAGCATTTT.

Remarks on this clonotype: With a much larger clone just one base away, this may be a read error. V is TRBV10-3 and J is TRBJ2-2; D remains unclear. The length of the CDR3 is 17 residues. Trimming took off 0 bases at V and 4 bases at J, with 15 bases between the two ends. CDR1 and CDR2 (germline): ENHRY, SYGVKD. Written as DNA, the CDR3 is TGTGCCATCAGTGAGTCGATAGGAAACGCGAGCACCGGGGAGCTGTTTTTT. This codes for CAISESIGNASTGELFF.

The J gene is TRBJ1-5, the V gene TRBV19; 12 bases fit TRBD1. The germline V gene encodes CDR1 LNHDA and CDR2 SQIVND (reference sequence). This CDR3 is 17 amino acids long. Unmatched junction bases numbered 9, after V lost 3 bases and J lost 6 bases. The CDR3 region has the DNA TGTGCCAGTAGTATCGCCGGGACAGGGGGCTTAGGTCAGCCCCAGCATTTT. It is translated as CASSIAGTGGLGQPQHF.

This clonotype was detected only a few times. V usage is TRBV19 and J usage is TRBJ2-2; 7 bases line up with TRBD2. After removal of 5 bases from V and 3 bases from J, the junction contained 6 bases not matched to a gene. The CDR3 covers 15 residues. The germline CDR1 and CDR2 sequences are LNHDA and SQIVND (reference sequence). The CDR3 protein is CASSPGGWYTGELFF. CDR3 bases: TGTGCCAGTAGTCCCGGGGGGTGGTACACCGGGGAGCTGTTTTTT.

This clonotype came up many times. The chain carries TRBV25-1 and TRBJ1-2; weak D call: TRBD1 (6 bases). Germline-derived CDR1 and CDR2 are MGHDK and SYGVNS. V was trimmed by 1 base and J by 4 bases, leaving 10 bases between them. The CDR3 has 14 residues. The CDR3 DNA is TGTGCCAGCAGTGAATGGAGGGGGAGCTATGGCTACACCTTC. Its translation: CASSEWRGSYGYTF.

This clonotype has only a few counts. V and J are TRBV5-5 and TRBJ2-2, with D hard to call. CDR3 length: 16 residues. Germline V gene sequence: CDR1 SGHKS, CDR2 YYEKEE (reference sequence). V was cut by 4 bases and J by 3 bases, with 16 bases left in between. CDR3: CASSPMWNADTGELFF. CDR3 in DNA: TGTGCCAGCAGCCCGATGTGGAATGCGGACACCGGGGAGCTGTTTTTT.

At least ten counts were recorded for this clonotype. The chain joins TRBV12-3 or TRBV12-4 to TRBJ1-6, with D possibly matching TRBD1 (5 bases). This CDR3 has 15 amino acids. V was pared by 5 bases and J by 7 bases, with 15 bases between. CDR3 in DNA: TGTGCCAGCAGTCAACATGAGGGGAGAAATTCACCCCTCCACTTT. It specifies CASSQHEGRNSPLHF.

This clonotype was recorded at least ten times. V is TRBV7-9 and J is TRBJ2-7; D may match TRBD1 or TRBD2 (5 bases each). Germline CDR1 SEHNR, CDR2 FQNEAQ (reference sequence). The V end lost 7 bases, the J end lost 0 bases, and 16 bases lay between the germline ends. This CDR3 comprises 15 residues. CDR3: CASTLGAGSSYEQYF. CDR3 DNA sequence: TGTGCCAGCACACTCGGGGCAGGGAGCTCCTACGAGCAGTACTTC. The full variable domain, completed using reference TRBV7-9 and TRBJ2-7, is DTGVSQNPRHKITKRGQNVTFRCDPISEHNRLYWYRQTLGQGPEFLTYFQNEAQLEKSRLLSDRFSAERPKGSFSTLEIQRTEQGDSAMYLCASTLGAGSSYEQYFGPGTRLTVT.

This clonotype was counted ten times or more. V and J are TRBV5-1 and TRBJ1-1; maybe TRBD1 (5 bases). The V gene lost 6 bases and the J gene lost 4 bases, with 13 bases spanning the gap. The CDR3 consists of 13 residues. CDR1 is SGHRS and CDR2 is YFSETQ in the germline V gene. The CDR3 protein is CASTQGVGTEAFF. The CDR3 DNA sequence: TGCGCCAGCACTCAAGGGGTGGGCACTGAAGCTTTCTTT. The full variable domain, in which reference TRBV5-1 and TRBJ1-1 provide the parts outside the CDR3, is KAGVTQTPRYLIKTRGQQVTLSCSPISGHRSVSWYQQTPGQGLQFLFEYFSETQRNKGNFPGRFSGRQFSNSRSEMNVSTLELGDSALYLCASTQGVGTEAFFGQGTRLTVV.